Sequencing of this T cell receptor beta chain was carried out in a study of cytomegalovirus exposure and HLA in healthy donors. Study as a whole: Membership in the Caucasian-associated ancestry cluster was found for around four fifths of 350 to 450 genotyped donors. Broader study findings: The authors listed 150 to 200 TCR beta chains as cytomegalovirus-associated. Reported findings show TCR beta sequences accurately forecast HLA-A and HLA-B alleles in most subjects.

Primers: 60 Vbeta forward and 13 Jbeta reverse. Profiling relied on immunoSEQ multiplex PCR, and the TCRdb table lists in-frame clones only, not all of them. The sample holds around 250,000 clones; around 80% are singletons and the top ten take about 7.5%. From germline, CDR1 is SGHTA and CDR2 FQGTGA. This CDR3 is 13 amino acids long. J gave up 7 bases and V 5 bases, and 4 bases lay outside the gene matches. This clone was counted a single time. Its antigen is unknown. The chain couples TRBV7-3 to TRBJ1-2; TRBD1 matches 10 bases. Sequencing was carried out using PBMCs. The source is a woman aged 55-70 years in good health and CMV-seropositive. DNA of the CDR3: TGTGCCAGCAGCAACCGGGACAGGGGTGGCTACACCTTC. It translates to CASSNRDRGGYTF.